This T cell receptor beta chain is from a study of cytomegalovirus exposure and HLA in healthy donors. Concerning this clone itself: Its target is not known.

Study-wide findings and caveats: Across donors, most TCRs were seen rarely, yet some public ones were widespread. A few of the chains that were CMV-associated were confirmed in vitro to be specific for CMV antigens. When presence/absence was analysed, sequencing depth was taken to be roughly uniform across donors.

PCR used 60 Vbeta primers and 13 Jbeta primers. The protocol was immunoSEQ multiplex PCR, while the TCRdb copy is restricted to in-frame clones and leaves out a portion. The sample yields under 200,000 clones, more than 70% seen once. J was trimmed by 4 bases and V by 4 bases; bases with no gene match: 3. From germline, CDR1 is SGHTA and CDR2 FQGTGA. The CDR3 has 13 amino acids. The chain uses TRBV7-3 and TRBJ1-1; 7 bases align to TRBD1. What was sequenced was PBMCs. This clonotype was sampled from a man between 25 and 39 years old in good health and CMV-seronegative. CDR3 in DNA: TGTGCCAGCAGCTACAGGGGAGCCACTGAAGCTTTCTTT. Protein: CASSYRGATEAFF.